Following are 25 T cell receptor beta chains from one sample sequenced in a study of beta chain features in type 1 diabetes. Investigators reverse transcribed all isolated RNA, so they sequenced expressed TCRB transcripts. Using immunoSEQ multiplex PCR, the repertoire was profiled, and TCRdb retains in-frame clones only, with some absent. The sample carries approximately 340,000 clones, around 16% recorded once. The sample was naive CD4+ T cells from blood. Receptors originate from a woman between 18 and 29 years old in good health.

The chain combines TRBV6-5 with TRBJ2-1; 7 bases fit TRBD2. This CDR3 comprises 15 residues. Germline V gene sequence: CDR1 MNHEY, CDR2 SVGAGI. Trimming cost V 9 bases and J 3 bases; bases outside gene matches: 11. In DNA, the CDR3 is TGTGCCAGTCACACACCTAGCGGAGGCTACAATGAGCAGTTCTTC. Its translation is CASHTPSGGYNEQFF.

The V call is TRBV2, the J call TRBJ1-1, with D unresolved. Deletions cut 6 bases from V and 1 base from J, with 9 bases between. The CDR3 sequence is 13 residues long. Germline CDR1 SNHLY, CDR2 FYNNEI. CDR3 in amino acids: CASSLQQNTEAFF. In nucleotides, the CDR3 is TGTGCCAGCAGCCTACAGCAGAACACTGAAGCTTTCTTT.

The chain is built from TRBV29-1 and TRBJ2-2, with TRBD1 matching 7 bases. Germline CDR1 is SQVTM and CDR2 is ANQGSEA. Trimming removed 3 bases from V and 1 base from J; junction bases left unmatched: 11. This CDR3 contains 17 residues. The CDR3 DNA sequence: TGCAGCGTTGAGGGGTGGGAACAGGGGCGGAACACCGGGGAGCTGTTTTTT. Encoded protein: CSVEGWEQGRNTGELFF.

There are a few counts of this clone. This sequence joins TRBV4-2 and TRBJ2-2; 8 positions agree with TRBD1. The V and J ends lost 1 base and 7 bases, in that order; junction bases with no gene match: 5. Looked up from germline, CDR1 is LGHNA and CDR2 is YNFKEQ. The CDR3 is made up of 15 amino acids. The CDR3 bases are TGTGCCAGCAGCCAAGGGACAGGGTCGGACGGGGAGCTGTTTTTT. Translation gives CASSQGTGSDGELFF.

This clone was seen a few times. The chain uses TRBV2 and TRBJ2-1, with D tentatively TRBD2 (6 bases). Trimming took off 6 bases at V and 1 base at J, with 16 bases between the two ends. The CDR3 covers 16 residues. Germline CDR1 reads SNHLY; CDR2 reads FYNNEI. The CDR3 DNA reads TGTGCCAGCAGAGATTACGGAGGGAAGTCCTACAATGAGCAGTTCTTC. Its protein product is CASRDYGGKSYNEQFF.

The genes are TRBV12-5 and TRBJ2-7, with 9 bases matching TRBD2. The V gene end was trimmed by 5 bases and the J gene end by 2 bases; junction bases not matched to a gene: 7. Germline values: CDR1 LGHNT, CDR2 FRNRAP. The CDR3 contains 15 residues. Here the CDR3 reads CASGLGLAGTYEQYF. Written as DNA, the CDR3 is TGTGCTAGTGGTCTTGGCCTAGCGGGGACCTACGAGCAGTACTTC.

This clone was observed a few times. The J gene is TRBJ1-2, the V gene TRBV4-2; the match to TRBD1 covers 9 bases. The trim removed 7 bases at V and 7 bases at J, leaving 10 bases unmatched. CDR1 and CDR2 from the germline V gene are LGHNA and YNFKEQ. CDR3 length equals 14 residues. The CDR3 DNA sequence: TGTGCCAGCAACCCAGGACAGGGGAGTTCTGGCTACACCTTC. As protein: CASNPGQGSSGYTF.

The V gene is TRBV7-3, the J gene TRBJ2-3; the D gene is possibly TRBD1 (5 bases). Trimming shortened V by 1 base and J by 4 bases, and 6 bases separated the two germline ends. This CDR3 spans 13 amino acids. Germline loops: CDR1 SGHTA, CDR2 FQGTGA. CDR3 residues: CASSLRGADTQYF. The CDR3 region has the DNA TGTGCCAGCAGCTTAAGGGGCGCAGATACGCAGTATTTT.

This clone has a handful of counts. The chain has TRBV4-2 and TRBJ1-1; weak D call: TRBD1 (5 bases). Germline loops: CDR1 LGHNA, CDR2 YNFKEQ. The CDR3 covers 16 residues. The germline V and J ends were trimmed by 0 bases and 4 bases, with 15 bases remaining between them. The CDR3 bases are TGTGCCAGCAGCCAAGATAACCCAGGGCGTTCCACTGAAGCTTTCTTT. Translated, it gives CASSQDNPGRSTEAFF.

This clone has only a few counts. The chain is built from TRBV2 and TRBJ1-1, with D possibly being TRBD1 (6 bases). V was cut by 1 base and J by 4 bases, with 10 bases left in between. The CDR3 is 14 amino acids. Germline V CDR1 and CDR2: SNHLY, FYNNEI. CDR3: CASSEDRVSTEAFF. The CDR3 nucleotides are TGTGCCAGCAGTGAAGACAGGGTGAGCACTGAAGCTTTCTTT.

This clone has only a few counts. A read error may account for a junction end that differs from germline. The chain is built from TRBV30 and TRBJ2-1; TRBD2 is a possible D gene (5 bases). This CDR3 has 13 residues. In germline, CDR1 is GTSNPN, CDR2 SVGIG (reference sequence). The CDR3 spells CARSGQVYNEQFF. The DNA of the CDR3 is TGTGCCCGGAGCGGCCAGGTCTACAATGAGCAGTTCTTC.

This clone has a handful of counts. The chain uses TRBV6-5 and TRBJ2-1, with 7 nucleotides matching TRBD2. CDR1 and CDR2 from the germline V gene are MNHEY and SVGAGI. V was clipped by 6 bases and J by 9 bases; unmatched bases: 8. The CDR3 is made up of 13 amino acids. This CDR3 reads CASRPIGGGEQFF. CDR3 bases: TGTGCCAGCAGACCAATAGGCGGGGGTGAGCAGTTCTTC.

This clone was detected a few times. The V call is TRBV20-1, the J call TRBJ2-5; D is uncertain. CDR1 and CDR2 from the germline V gene are DFQATT and SNEGSKA (reference sequence). Between the trimmed V and J ends, which lost 1 base and 2 bases, there was a span of 2 bases. There are 11 residues in the CDR3. Here the CDR3 reads CSARVQETQYF. Written as DNA, the CDR3 is TGCAGTGCTAGAGTACAAGAGACCCAGTACTTC.

V is TRBV2 and J is TRBJ2-1, with TRBD1 matching over 12 bases. Germline V gene lookup returns CDR1 SNHLY and CDR2 FYNNEI. This CDR3 spans 14 amino acids. V shed 6 bases, J shed 9 bases, and the junction held 6 bases outside the gene matches. The CDR3 loop is CASRARDRGLEQFF. Written as DNA, the CDR3 is TGTGCCAGCAGAGCTCGGGACAGGGGGCTTGAGCAGTTCTTC.

This clone was observed a handful of times. V and J are TRBV19 and TRBJ2-1; the D gene is possibly TRBD2 (6 bases). V lost 5 bases and J 8 bases, leaving 10 bases between the germline ends. The CDR3 totals 12 residues. Germline CDR1 LNHDA, CDR2 SQIVND (reference sequence). The CDR3 here is CASSAGLHEQFF. CDR3 bases: TGTGCCAGTAGTGCCGGACTACATGAGCAGTTCTTC.

J is TRBJ2-7 and V is TRBV27; D gene unclear. Germline CDR1 reads MNHEY; CDR2 reads SMNVEV (reference sequence). V gave up 5 bases and J gave up 1 base, with 9 bases separating them. The CDR3 spans 13 residues. Written as DNA, the CDR3 is TGTGCCAGCAGTGCACACCCTTCCTACGAGCAGTACTTC. Protein: CASSAHPSYEQYF.

The gene calls are TRBV6-5 and TRBJ2-7, with D unclear. Germline V CDR1 and CDR2: MNHEY, SVGAGI. Trimming cost V 6 bases and J 5 bases, with 20 bases left between them. This CDR3 contains 15 residues. CDR3 in amino acids: CASRPEWRQGNEQYF. The DNA of the CDR3 is TGTGCCAGCAGACCCGAATGGCGGCAAGGTAACGAGCAGTACTTC.

This clone was found a few times. V gene TRBV6-1 combines with J gene TRBJ2-3; TRBD2 agrees at 13 bases. The CDR3 has 16 amino acids. Germline assignment: CDR1 MNHNS and CDR2 SASEGT. The trim removed 4 bases at V and 6 bases at J, leaving 7 bases unmatched. In DNA form, the CDR3 reads TGTGCCAGCAGTGCCGGACTAGCGGGAGTCTTCGATACGCAGTATTTT. It encodes CASSAGLAGVFDTQYF.

This chain links TRBV9 with TRBJ1-4; 7 bases fit TRBD1. CDR3 length: 15 residues. Germline CDR1 SGDLS, CDR2 YYNGEE. The J segment lost 3 bases and the V segment lost 4 bases, leaving 6 bases of the junction unmatched. The CDR3 DNA reads TGTGCCAGCAGCCTAAAAACAGGGGCTAATGAAAAACTGTTTTTT. Protein product: CASSLKTGANEKLFF.

This clone was recorded a few times. V is TRBV19 and J is TRBJ2-2; 8 nucleotides align to TRBD1. Germline V gene data show CDR1 as LNHDA and CDR2 as SQIVND (reference sequence). Trimming cost V 3 bases and J 5 bases; bases outside gene matches: 8. CDR3 length: 16 residues. DNA of the CDR3: TGTGCCAGTAGTATTAGGCAGGGGGCGCGAACCGGGGAGCTGTTTTTT. It encodes CASSIRQGARTGELFF.

The table lists this clone with a few counts. The chain employs TRBV27 and TRBJ1-4; D unclear. V was pared by 2 bases and J by 7 bases, with 11 bases between. Germline values: CDR1 MNHEY, CDR2 SMNVEV (reference sequence). The CDR3 consists of 14 residues. This CDR3 reads CASSLRGGGEKLFF. For the CDR3, the DNA is TGTGCCAGCAGTTTACGGGGAGGTGGTGAAAAACTGTTTTTT.

V gene TRBV9 combines with J gene TRBJ2-3; TRBD1 is a possible D gene (5 bases). CDR1 and CDR2 (germline): SGDLS, YYNGEE. This CDR3 spans 15 amino acids. V gave up 3 bases and J gave up 6 bases, with 17 bases separating them. For the CDR3, the DNA is TGTGCCAGCAGCGCGACCCCATCAGGGAAGGATACGCAGTATTTT. Translation: CASSATPSGKDTQYF. The whole variable domain, filled in from reference TRBV9 and TRBJ2-3, reads DSGVTQTPKHLITATGQRVTLRCSPRSGDLSVYWYQQSLDQGLQFLIQYYNGEERAKGNILERFSAQQFPDLHSELNLSSLELGDSALYFCASSATPSGKDTQYFGPGTRLTVL.

This clone appeared a few times. This rearrangement joins TRBV9 to TRBJ2-1; TRBD2 aligns across 11 bases. Unmatched junction bases numbered 7, after V lost 5 bases and J lost 6 bases. The CDR3 has 15 residues. CDR1 SGDLS and CDR2 YYNGEE come from the germline V gene. The CDR3 DNA follows: TGTGCCAGCAGTCTGGGGACTAGCGGCCTCAATGAGCAGTTCTTC. Encoded protein: CASSLGTSGLNEQFF.

V gene TRBV4-2 combines with J gene TRBJ1-1; maybe TRBD1 (6 bases). V was cut by 4 bases and J by 1 base, with 10 bases left in between. CDR1 and CDR2 from the germline V gene are LGHNA and YNFKEQ. The length of the CDR3 is 14 residues. CDR3 DNA: TGTGCCAGCAGCCGACAGGATGGGAACACTGAAGCTTTCTTT. It translates to CASSRQDGNTEAFF.

The chain recombines TRBV7-2 with TRBJ2-3; the match to TRBD2 covers 7 bases. This CDR3 region has 14 residues. After removal of 3 bases from V and 4 bases from J, the junction contained 4 bases not matched to a gene. Germline V lookup: CDR1 SGHTA, CDR2 FQGNSA. CDR3 in DNA: TGTGCCAGCAGCTTGGGGAGGGTCGCAGATACGCAGTATTTT. This encodes CASSLGRVADTQYF.